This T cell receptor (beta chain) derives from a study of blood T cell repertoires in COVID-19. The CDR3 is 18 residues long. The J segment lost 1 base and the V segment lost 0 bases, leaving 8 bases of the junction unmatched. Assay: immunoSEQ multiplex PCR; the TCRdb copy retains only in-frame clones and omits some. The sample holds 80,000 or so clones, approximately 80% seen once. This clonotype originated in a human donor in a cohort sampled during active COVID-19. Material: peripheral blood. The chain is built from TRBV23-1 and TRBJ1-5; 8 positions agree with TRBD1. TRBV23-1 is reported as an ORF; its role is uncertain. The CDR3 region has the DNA TGCGCCAGCAGTCAATCAGCAGGGGGCAAATGGAGCAATCAGCCCCAGCATTTT. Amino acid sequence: CASSQSAGGKWSNQPQHF.